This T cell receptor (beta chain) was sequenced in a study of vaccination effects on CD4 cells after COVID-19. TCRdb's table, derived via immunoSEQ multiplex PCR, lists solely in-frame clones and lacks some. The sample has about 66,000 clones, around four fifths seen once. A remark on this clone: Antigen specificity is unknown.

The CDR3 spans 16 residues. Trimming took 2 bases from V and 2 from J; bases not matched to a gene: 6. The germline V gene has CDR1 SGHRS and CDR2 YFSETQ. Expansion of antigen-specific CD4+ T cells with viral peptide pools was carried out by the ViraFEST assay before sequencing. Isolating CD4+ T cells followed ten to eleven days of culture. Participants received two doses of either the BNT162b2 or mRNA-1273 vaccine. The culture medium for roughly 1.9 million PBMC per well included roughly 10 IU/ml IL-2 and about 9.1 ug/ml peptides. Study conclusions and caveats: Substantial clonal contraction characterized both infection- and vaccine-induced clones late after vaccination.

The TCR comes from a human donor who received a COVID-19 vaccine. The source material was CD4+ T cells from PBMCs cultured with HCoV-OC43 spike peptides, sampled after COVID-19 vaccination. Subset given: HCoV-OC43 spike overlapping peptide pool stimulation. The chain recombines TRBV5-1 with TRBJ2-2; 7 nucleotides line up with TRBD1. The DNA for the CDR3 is TGCGCCAGCAGCTTAAATCCAGGGGGAAACACCGGGGAGCTGTTTTTT. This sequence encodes CASSLNPGGNTGELFF.